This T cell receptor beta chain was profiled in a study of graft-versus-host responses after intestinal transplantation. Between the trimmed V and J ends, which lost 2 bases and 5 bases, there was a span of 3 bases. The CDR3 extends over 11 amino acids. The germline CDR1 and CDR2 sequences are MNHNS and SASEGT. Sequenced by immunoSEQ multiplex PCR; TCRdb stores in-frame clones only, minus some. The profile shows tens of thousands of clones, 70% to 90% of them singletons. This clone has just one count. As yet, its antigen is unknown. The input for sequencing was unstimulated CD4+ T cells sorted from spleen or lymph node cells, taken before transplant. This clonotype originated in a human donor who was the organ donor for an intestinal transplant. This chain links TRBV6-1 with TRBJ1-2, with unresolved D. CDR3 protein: CASSELYGYTF. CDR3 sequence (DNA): TGTGCCAGCAGTGAACTATATGGCTACACCTTC.